The 9 T cell receptor beta chains listed next were all sequenced from one sample in a study of blood T cells in healthy people across ages. Through a sample-barcoded 5' primer and a J-beta primer mix, a second PCR was run for roughly 6 to 11 cycles. MiXCR, applied by TCRdb to the 5' RACE reads, yields one record per CDR3 protein. The table lists about 1.4 million distinct CDR3 sequences, approximately 59% of them singletons. Sequences were obtained from blood. Every receptor here comes from a young man in good health.

This rearrangement joins TRBV5-1 to TRBJ2-7, with D possibly matching TRBD1 (5 bases). Per the germline V gene, CDR1 is SGHRS and CDR2 is YFSETQ. This CDR3 has 14 residues. Trimming took 0 bases from V and 2 from J, leaving 9 bases between them. CDR3 protein: CASSLGQTTYEQYF. Here the CDR3 DNA reads TGCGCCAGCAGCTTGGGACAGACGACCTACGAGCAGTACTTC.

The gene calls are TRBV7-8 and TRBJ2-5, with 8 positions matching TRBD2. The CDR3 extends over 15 amino acids. Germline CDR1 and CDR2: SGHVS and FQNEAQ. V trimming: 1 base; J trimming: 3 bases; junction bases outside the gene matches: 4. CDR3 sequence (DNA): TGTGCCAGCAGCTTAGTTCGGACTAGCAAAGAGACCCAGTACTTC. Its protein product is CASSLVRTSKETQYF.

The rearrangement joins TRBV6-5 to TRBJ2-3, with D perhaps matching TRBD1 (6 bases). In germline, CDR1 is MNHEY, CDR2 SVGAGI. This CDR3 is 20 amino acids long. V was shortened by 2 bases and J by 2 bases, with 26 bases between the two germline ends. DNA of the CDR3: TGTGCCAGCAGTTACGGATTCTGGGGGCTAGCCGATAAATTCACAGATACGCAGTATTTT. Translation: CASSYGFWGLADKFTDTQYF.

The genes are TRBV29-1 and TRBJ1-1; 9 nucleotides align to TRBD1. Losses at the gene ends were 7 bases for V and 4 bases for J; bases not matched to a gene: 7. CDR1 is SQVTM and CDR2 is ANQGSEA in the germline V gene. This CDR3 comprises 13 residues. The CDR3 DNA follows: TGCAGCGGCGGACAGGGGTTGATCACTGAAGCTTTCTTT. Residues: CSGGQGLITEAFF.

This clonotype came up once. The chain joins TRBV10-3 to TRBJ2-5; D is unresolved. Trimming removed 0 bases from V and 11 bases from J, with 10 bases in between. CDR3 size: 12 residues. The germline V gene has CDR1 ENHRY and CDR2 SYGVKD. CDR3 amino acids: CAISESLNEQYF. In DNA form, the CDR3 reads TGTGCCATCAGTGAGTCTCTGAATGAGCAGTACTTC.

V usage is TRBV6-5 and J usage is TRBJ2-1; D is unresolved. The CDR3 has 15 residues. V was pared by 3 bases and J by 3 bases, with 12 bases between. Germline assignment: CDR1 MNHEY and CDR2 SVGAGI. CDR3 sequence reads: CASSYRQVDYNEQFF. The CDR3 nucleotides are TGTGCCAGCAGTTATCGTCAGGTCGACTACAATGAGCAGTTCTTC.

The rearrangement uses TRBV7-9 and TRBJ2-1; 12 bases map to TRBD2. Germline CDR1 reads SEHNR; CDR2 reads FQNEAQ (reference sequence). The CDR3 has 12 amino acids. V was pared by 5 bases and J by 14 bases, with 4 bases of the junction left unmatched. DNA for the CDR3: TGTGCCAGCAGCACACTAGCGGGGGGAGAGTTCTTC. This codes for CASSTLAGGEFF.

The V and J genes are TRBV25-1 and TRBJ1-5; D might be TRBD1 (5 bases). CDR1 and CDR2 (germline): MGHDK, SYGVNS. V was pared by 1 base and J by 2 bases, with 12 bases between. CDR3 length equals 16 residues. In DNA, the CDR3 is TGTGCCAGCAGTGAATGGGGGATCTTTGGCAATCAGCCCCAGCATTTT. It encodes CASSEWGIFGNQPQHF.

The gene calls are TRBV12-3 or TRBV12-4 and TRBJ1-5; possibly TRBD1 for D (6 bases). CDR3 size: 16 residues. V lost 2 bases to trimming and J lost 0 bases, with 11 bases between them. CDR3 region: CASSLQGRGSNQPQHF. The CDR3 bases are TGTGCCAGCAGTTTACAGGGGAGGGGTAGCAATCAGCCCCAGCATTTT.